These T cell receptor beta chains were read from a single sample in a study of T cell repertoires in ileal Crohn's disease. Using immunoSEQ multiplex PCR, the repertoire was profiled, and TCRdb retains in-frame clones only, with some absent. The sample includes 15,000 to 20,000 clones, about 92% of them seen just once. Sequences were obtained from ileal tissue. The receptors were gathered from an adult with Crohn's disease. CDR3s include the opening cysteine and the closing phenylalanine or tryptophan. D genes are given only for firm matches. Expanded clones get a size class; other rows say once, few or many, or leave the size out.

D	V	J	size	CDR3	DNA
-	TRBV18	TRBJ2-1	-	CASSTIGGSYNEQFF	TGTGCCAGCTCAACGATAGGGGGTTCCTACAATGAGCAGTTCTTC
TRBD1	TRBV6-5	TRBJ1-6	once	CASTVQGADNSPLHF	TGTGCCAGCACTGTACAGGGGGCGGATAATTCACCCCTCCACTTT
TRBD1	TRBV7-9	TRBJ1-2	-	CASTGTGDNYGYTF	TGTGCCAGCACAGGGACAGGGGACAACTATGGCTACACCTTC
TRBD1	TRBV11-2	TRBJ1-1	-	CASSLERHQGGAFF	TGTGCCAGCAGCTTAGAACGGCACCAGGGGGGAGCTTTCTTT
-	TRBV5-1	TRBJ2-3	-	CASSLGRPDTQYF	TGCGCCAGCAGCTTGGGGCGGCCAGATACGCAGTATTTT
-	TRBV4-1	TRBJ2-1	-	CASSQDAPGFTYNEQFF	TGCGCCAGCAGCCAAGATGCTCCGGGTTTTACCTACAATGAGCAGTTCTTC
TRBD2	TRBV6-6	TRBJ2-3	-	CASSLGGAGTDTQYF	TGTGCCAGCAGTCTCGGGGGGGCCGGCACAGATACGCAGTATTTT
-	TRBV30	TRBJ1-1	-	CAWSVDTMNTEAFF	TGTGCCTGGAGTGTGGACACCATGAACACTGAAGCTTTCTTT
-	TRBV27	TRBJ2-2	-	CASSLGLAGELFF	TGTGCCAGCAGTTTAGGGCTCGCCGGGGAGCTGTTTTTT
TRBD2	TRBV7-3	TRBJ2-3	-	CASSPGGLADTQYF	TGTGCCAGCAGCCCGGGGGGGCTGGCAGATACGCAGTATTTT
-	TRBV5-6	TRBJ2-5	-	CASSLAGQPSQETQYF	TGTGCCAGCAGCTTGGCCGGACAGCCCAGCCAAGAGACCCAGTACTTC
TRBD2	TRBV2	TRBJ2-1	-	CATLAGGPLIDEQFF	TGTGCCACCTTAGCGGGGGGTCCCCTTATCGATGAGCAGTTCTTC
TRBD1	TRBV7-2	TRBJ1-5	-	CASSLTGQGANQPQHF	TGTGCCAGCAGCTTAACGGGACAGGGTGCAAATCAGCCCCAGCATTTT
TRBD1	TRBV7-9	TRBJ2-3	-	CASSLVQGADTQYF	TGTGCCAGCAGCTTAGTACAGGGGGCCGATACGCAGTATTTT
TRBD2	TRBV28	TRBJ2-5	-	CAAGGGGAETQYF	TGTGCCGCTGGGGGGGGAGGTGCTGAGACCCAGTACTTC
TRBD2	TRBV5-5	TRBJ2-1	-	CASSLAGGGEFF	TGTGCCAGCAGCTTAGCGGGGGGGGGTGAGTTCTTC
-	TRBV5-8	TRBJ2-7	-	CASSQRGPGEQYF	TGTGCCAGCAGCCAGCGAGGGCCCGGCGAGCAGTACTTC
TRBD1	TRBV2	TRBJ1-5	-	CASSAQGQGNQPQHF	TGTGCCAGCAGCGCCCAAGGACAGGGCAATCAGCCCCAGCATTTT
TRBD1	TRBV6-4	TRBJ2-3	-	CASSPGTGGTDTQYF	TGTGCCAGCAGCCCCGGGACAGGGGGCACAGATACGCAGTATTTT
-	TRBV19	TRBJ1-2	-	CASSWEFTRGYGYTF	TGTGCCAGTTCTTGGGAGTTCACCCGAGGCTATGGCTACACCTTC
TRBD1	TRBV11-2	TRBJ1-4	-	CASSLRGQGRPNEKLFF	TGTGCCAGCAGCTTAAGGGGACAGGGGAGACCTAATGAAAAACTGTTTTTT
TRBD1	TRBV19	TRBJ2-3	-	CASSQDRVTDTQYF	TGTGCCAGTAGCCAAGACAGGGTAACAGATACGCAGTATTTT